This TCR beta chain was recovered during a study of multiple sclerosis patients with progressive multifocal leukoencephalopathy (dated by TCRdb to about 2019). Regarding the study in general: The controls were roughly 5 MS patients treated with natalizumab who did not develop PML and who were sampled longitudinally. The study aimed to detect JC virus-specific or public T-cell expansions arising at the time of PML onset. From before therapy, through 6 and 12 months, up to PML onset, two natalizumab-treated patients who later developed PML were tracked longitudinally. The study examined peripheral T and B cells of MS patients who developed PML (4 under natalizumab, 1 after alemtuzumab) and treated patients who did not. Summary of the overall study and its limitations: Although TRB clones above 0.5% frequency turned up only in PML patients, the clones expanded at PML onset were already present before and during natalizumab therapy. Lower normalized Shannon entropy suggested less diverse TRB repertoires in most PML patients, whereas the natalizumab-treated controls showed values near 1. Analysis was restricted to peripheral blood, although for natalizumab-associated PML, cerebrospinal fluid or brain lymphocytes might be more informative. Given the small, descriptive cohort, it remained unclear whether the study findings reflect JC virus infection or general immunocompromise. When PML developed, neither common TRBV or TRBJ gene usage nor preferential TRBV-TRBJ pairings were detected.

What the time point label conveys for this sample: before natalizumab initiation. All listed patients had previously received interferon beta, and all PML patients were female. Blood samples for T0 were taken before the first natalizumab infusion. Isolation of peripheral blood mononuclear cells was performed by Ficoll-Hypaque density gradient centrifugation. The immunoSEQ two-step multiplex PCR at survey-level depth was used to amplify TRB CDR3 regions from genomic DNA. Synthetic inline TR CDR3 controls covering all V-J pairings were spiked into each PCR so that template counts could be estimated and amplification bias removed. Reads went through processing to reduce amplification and sequencing bias, and quantification was done against synthetic TR CDR3 analogs. On the authors' methods: Raw data were processed in ImmunoSEQ Analyzer, removing out-of-frame sequences and CDR3s with stop codons, and genes were named by IMGT nomenclature. Normalized Shannon entropy, defined as 1 minus Pielou's evenness, was used to summarize repertoire diversity. TRB sequences were treated as identical only when sharing V gene, J gene and CDR3. Public PML clonotypes were CDR3s shared by two or more PML-onset samples but absent earlier, in controls, and in public databases. CDR3 amino acid composition by position was analyzed with Skylign using the observed count method. As stored in TCRdb, this immuneACCESS dataset retains in-frame rearrangements with V and J assigned. A fraction of the clones does not appear; measured against another copy, unresolved V genes explain less than half of the discrepancy, and the remainder lacks a known reason. From that table come the V and J calls and clone size; the DNA was used to work out D and trimming. Present in this sample are fewer than 35,000 clones, around nine tenths of which were seen just once. The ten largest make up approximately 1.5% of the sample.

V is cut by 0 bases and J by 9 bases, and the space between the germline ends is 10 bases. Looking up the germline V gene yields CDR1 SGDLS and CDR2 YYNGEE. Including the terminal cysteine and phenylalanine, the CDR3 comprises 13 residues. Here the CDR3 DNA is all that survives: 39 bases in frame from base 1. This clone was seen a few times. Its antigen is not yet known. No qualities accompany the bases; no much larger clone lies one base away. The origin of this receptor is a human donor with multiple sclerosis. The specimen sequenced was PBMCs. The rearrangement joined TRBV9 to TRBJ1-5; the D segment cannot be called with confidence. The CDR3: CASSVGAGRPQHF. Here is the DNA: TGTGCCAGCAGCGTAGGGGCAGGCCGGCCCCAGCATTTT.